Listed below are T cell receptor beta chains from one sample, sequenced in a study of a mutant IDH1 vaccine in newly diagnosed glioma. For these receptors, no antigen is known. Data came from immunoSEQ multiplex PCR; TCRdb stores just in-frame clones and leaves some out. The sample includes approximately 56,000 clones, 65% seen only once; the top ten take about 5%. The sample in question was peripheral blood mononuclear cells (PBMCs), obtained from a glioma patient whose treatment included an IDH1 peptide vaccine. Receptor source: a man between 35 and 55 years old with glioma. Some clones in this sample may be carry-over from other donors' samples. CDR3s include the opening cysteine and the closing phenylalanine or tryptophan. The D gene is left open where the match is weak. Some rows have no size entry. The others give once, few or many, or a class for an expanded clone.

D	size	V	J	DNA	CDR3
.	.	TRBV15	TRBJ1-6	TGTGCCACCAGCAGAGATCTTTATGCTTCACCCCTCCACTTT	CATSRDLYASPLHF
.	.	TRBV2	TRBJ2-2	TGTGCCAGCAGGACACAGGGCACAAACACCGGGGAGCTGTTTTTT	CASRTQGTNTGELFF
.	once	TRBV7-6	TRBJ2-1	TGTGCCAGCAGCTTAGCGGGGGGACAAAATGAGCAGTTCTTC	CASSLAGGQNEQFF
TRBD2	few	TRBV5-1	TRBJ2-5	TGCGCCAGCAGCCTAGGGACTAGCGGGGGGGACGAGACCCAGTACTTC	CASSLGTSGGDETQYF
TRBD2	.	TRBV5-6	TRBJ2-7	TGTGCCAGCAGCTTAAGCGGGAGCACCTACGAGCAGTACTTC	CASSLSGSTYEQYF
.	once	TRBV19	TRBJ1-6	TGTGCCAGTAGTTCGGGATTCCATAATTCACCCCTCCACTTT	CASSSGFHNSPLHF
.	.	TRBV6-5	TRBJ1-4	TGTGCCAGCAGCCCCGGAACGATACCTAATGAAAAACTGTTTTTT	CASSPGTIPNEKLFF
.	.	TRBV6-5	TRBJ1-2	TGTGCCAGCAGGAAAACTAACTATGGCTACACCTTC	CASRKTNYGYTF
.	.	TRBV6-1	TRBJ1-4	TGTGCCAGCAGTGTCAAGGAGCAGGCAACTAATGAAAAACTGTTTTTT	CASSVKEQATNEKLFF
TRBD1	.	TRBV30	TRBJ1-6	TGTGCCTGCAACCGGGACAGTAGTAATTCACCCCTCCACTTT	CACNRDSSNSPLHF
.	.	TRBV5-1	TRBJ1-3	TGCGCCAGCAGCCCGAGCTTCTGGTCTGGAAACACCATATATTTT	CASSPSFWSGNTIYF
.	.	TRBV7-2	TRBJ2-3	TGTGCCAGCAGCTTACAGGGTGGCACAGATACGCAGTATTTT	CASSLQGGTDTQYF
.	.	TRBV2	TRBJ2-2	TGTGCCAGCATGGTCCCGAACACCGGGGAGCTGTTTTTT	CASMVPNTGELFF
TRBD2	few	TRBV4-1	TRBJ2-2	TGCGCCAGCAGCCAACCCGCCGTACTAGCGGGGGGCCCCGCTTCGAACACCGGGGAGCTGTTTTTT	CASSQPAVLAGGPASNTGELFF
TRBD1	.	TRBV5-1	TRBJ1-3	TGCGCCAGCAGACTCCGACAGGGGTCGGAAGGAAACACCATATATTTT	CASRLRQGSEGNTIYF
.	.	TRBV10-2	TRBJ1-5	TGCGCCAGCAGTGAGGGGACCATAACCAATCAGCCCCAGCATTTT	CASSEGTITNQPQHF
TRBD1	few	TRBV4-1	TRBJ2-2	TGCGCCAGCAGCCATACAGGGGGGCCGGACACCGGGGAGCTGTTTTTT	CASSHTGGPDTGELFF
TRBD1	.	TRBV4-1	TRBJ1-4	TGCGCCAGCAGCGGGACAGGGTCAGGGGAAAAACTGTTTTTT	CASSGTGSGEKLFF
.	.	TRBV19	TRBJ1-4	TGTGCCAGTAGCGTCGAGGAAAAACTGTTTTTT	CASSVEEKLFF
TRBD1	.	TRBV6-6	TRBJ2-7	TGTGCCAGCAGTTCCCCGGGACAGGGATCCTACGAGCAGTACTTC	CASSSPGQGSYEQYF
.	.	TRBV29-1	TRBJ2-5	TGCAGCGTTGAAGATGGAAAGGGGGTCCAAGAGACCCAGTACTTC	CSVEDGKGVQETQYF
.	.	TRBV4-1	TRBJ2-7	TGCGCCAGCTCCCCCACGGGGGCGCCAAGTTACGAGCAGTACTTC	CASSPTGAPSYEQYF
TRBD1	.	TRBV5-1	TRBJ2-2	TGCGCCAGCAGCCAAGGACAGGGGGCGAGTCACGGGGAGCTGTTTTTT	CASSQGQGASHGELFF
.	.	TRBV25-1	TRBJ2-7	TGTGCCAGCAGCGCGGACGGCTACGAGCAGTACTTC	CASSADGYEQYF
.	.	TRBV7-8	TRBJ1-5	TGTGCCAGCAGCTTAGCAGTTCAGGATCAGCCCCAGCATTTT	CASSLAVQDQPQHF
.	few	TRBV7-8	TRBJ2-7	TGTGCCAGCAGCTTAGAGGGCGTGTACGAGCAGTACTTC	CASSLEGVYEQYF
.	.	TRBV19	TRBJ1-2	TGTGCCAGTAGTCCTCAGGGAGTCTATGGCTACACCTTC	CASSPQGVYGYTF
.	.	TRBV6-6	TRBJ2-7	TGTGCCAGCAGTTGCACACAGATTCCCTACGAGCAGTACTTC	CASSCTQIPYEQYF